These 5 T cell receptor beta chains were all obtained from the same sample, sequenced in a study of beta chain features in type 1 diabetes. The sequenced template was cDNA made from the entire isolated RNA. This table comes from immunoSEQ multiplex PCR, and its TCRdb copy is limited to in-frame clones, with some not included. In the table there are about 200,000 clones, approximately 11% of which are singletons. Sequencing was performed on central memory CD4+ T cells from blood. These receptors originate from a man younger than 30 in good health.

This clone has a handful of counts. This chain uses TRBV4-2 with TRBJ2-2, with D unresolved. The CDR3 sequence is 15 residues long. V was pared by 8 bases and J by 5 bases, with 18 bases between. Germline lookup yields CDR1 LGHNA and CDR2 YNFKEQ. The CDR3: CASGRAAEQTGELFF. CDR3 DNA sequence: TGTGCCAGCGGACGCGCGGCGGAACAGACCGGGGAGCTGTTTTTT.

The chain couples TRBV28 to TRBJ2-5; 9 bases align to TRBD2. Germline V CDR1 and CDR2: MDHEN, SYDVKM. This CDR3 has 15 amino acids. J gave up 3 bases and V 5 bases, and 7 bases lay outside the gene matches. The CDR3 DNA reads as TGTGCCAGCAGTCTCCCACTAGCGGGTAAAGAGACCCAGTACTTC. Amino acid sequence: CASSLPLAGKETQYF.

This clone was seen only a few times. The same CDR3 can be traced to other DNA sequences in this sample. The rearrangement joins TRBV5-4 to TRBJ2-5; maybe TRBD2 (5 bases). Deletions cut 0 bases from V and 1 base from J, with 7 bases between. CDR3 length: 14 amino acids. In germline, CDR1 is SGHNT, CDR2 YYREEE (reference sequence). The CDR3 loop is CASSLESGQETQYF. The CDR3 DNA is TGTGCCAGCAGCTTGGAAAGCGGCCAAGAGACCCAGTACTTC.

V usage is TRBV5-8 and J usage is TRBJ2-7; D is undetermined. Germline-derived CDR1 and CDR2 are SGHTS and YDEGEE. Deletions cut 5 bases from V and 6 bases from J, with 18 bases between. The CDR3 loop spans 14 amino acids. This CDR3 is CASRRNGSPLEQYF. The CDR3 DNA reads TGTGCCAGCAGGAGAAATGGGTCTCCACTCGAGCAGTACTTC.

This clone has a handful of counts. V and J are TRBV29-1 and TRBJ2-5; D unresolved. CDR3 length: 12 amino acids. CDR1 is SQVTM and CDR2 is ANQGSEA in the germline V gene. The ends were cut back, 5 bases at V and 3 bases at J, with 10 bases in the middle. This CDR3 is CSVIGLEETQYF. CDR3 DNA sequence: TGCAGCGTTATCGGCCTCGAAGAGACCCAGTACTTC.